What follows describes a single T cell receptor beta chain. Germline CDR1 is MGHDK and CDR2 is SYGVNS. After removal of 5 bases from V and 3 bases from J, the junction contained 8 bases not matched to a gene. CDR3 length: 16 amino acids. This sample was taken from a study of T cell responses to AZD1222 COVID-19 vaccine. Study at large: Analyses pooled second doses at about 4 or about 12 weeks.

Some clones are missing from TCRdb's copy, which holds only in-frame ones; the method was immunoSEQ multiplex PCR. The data show 150,000 or so clones, about nine tenths seen once. The sample in question was peripheral blood, obtained on day 0 of AZD1222 vaccination. The chain combines TRBV25-1 with TRBJ2-2, with 8 bases lining up with TRBD1. This TCR was sampled from an adult in good health. CDR3 DNA sequence: TGTGCCAGCAGTCGATCGGACAGGGCGTACACCGGGGAGCTGTTTTTT. It encodes CASSRSDRAYTGELFF. Full variable domain (outside the CDR3, taken from reference TRBV25-1 and TRBJ2-2): EADIYQTPRYLVIGTGKKITLECSQTMGHDKMYWYQQDPGMELHLIHYSYGVNSTEKGDLSSESTVSRIRTEHFPLTLESARPSHTSQYLCASSRSDRAYTGELFFGEGSRLTVL.